The present T cell receptor beta chain was sequenced within a study of T cell responses to AZD1222 COVID-19 vaccine (dated by TCRdb to about 2021). Regarding the research as a whole: Because spike-specific TCR depth and breadth did not differ between the two schedules, AZD1222 recipients who got a second dose at roughly 4 weeks were pooled with those who got a second dose at roughly 12 weeks. TCR sequencing covered fewer than 250 trial participants: 200 to 220 given two doses of AZD1222 and approximately 26 given two doses of MenACWY control vaccine. Trial participants were enrolled by age into 18-55, 56-69 and 70-plus year subgroups, with approximately 150, 30 and 60 TCR-sequenced participants respectively.

Reading the label with the study, this specimen's time point is: baseline before first vaccination. Samples from vaccinated people were obtained from the UK trials COV001 and COV002, which included a single-blind randomized controlled phase 2/3 trial of AZD1222 (ChAdOx1 nCoV-19) in healthy adults. For TCRbeta chain sequencing, PBMC samples were collected from trial participants at day 0 and at day 28 after the second dose. What the research found in general, with its limitations: The whole spike protein was spanned by vaccine-associated CD4 TCRs, and dominant responses were seen in regions 160-218 and 743-854. After two AZD1222 doses, spike-specific TCR breadth and depth were significantly higher than at day 0 and than in MenACWY recipients. Reportedly, close to half of the unique spike-specific TCRs recognized epitopes lying outside the regions that are mutated in the B.1.351 and B.1.1.7 variants. Because no day 14 peak-response samples were available, repertoires were characterized only after the peak T cell response. In the small 56-69-year group, the increase in depth fell short of significance, most likely because of low power. Only a handful of AZD1222 recipients were SARS-CoV-2 seropositive at baseline, limiting conclusions about previously exposed vaccinees. Participants were mostly white British, with more females than males. The authors suggested clonal diversity may have been underestimated.

The CDR3 regions of human TCRbeta chains were analyzed by immunosequencing. Regarding the original processing steps: Repertoire TCRs were checked for matches against a reference library of SARS-CoV-2-specific TCRs that had been generated using the MIRA antigen-specificity platform. Breadth meant the fraction of unique TCRs that were SARS-CoV-2-associated, whereas depth meant the fraction of total T cells that were SARS-CoV-2-associated. Using the MIRA data, each spike-specific TCR was assigned both to the spike region to which the TCR was reactive and to a CD4 or CD8 class. Log10-transformed breadth and depth values were compared by one-way ANOVA with Sidak's multiple comparisons tests. This immuneACCESS table, as held by TCRdb, lists in-frame sequences with V and J called but not all clones. Of the missing ones, under half trace to an unresolved V gene in checked studies; the others have no known cause. Clone size and the V and J calls come from that table; the DNA yielded D and trimming. For this sample the table gives 170,000 or so clones, of which 87% were detected only once. Approximately 2.5% of the sample is held by the ten biggest clonotypes.

Germline trimming amounts to 6 bases on V and 7 bases on J, with 24 as the count of junction bases outside the gene matches. Sequences LNHDA (CDR1) and SQIVND (CDR2) are obtained from the germline V gene (reference sequence). The CDR3 measures 19 amino acids from cysteine to phenylalanine. CDR3 DNA only is kept here, 57 bases in frame from base 1. As to this clone: No cognate antigen has been identified for it. No much larger clone exists at a distance of one base, and base qualities are not known.

This clonotype was sampled from an adult in good health. The input for sequencing was peripheral blood, taken on day 0 of AZD1222 vaccination. The sequence links TRBV19 to TRBJ2-1, with TRBD1 identical over 7 junction bases. The nucleotide sequence reads as follows: TGTGCCAGTAGCCCATCCTCGTTGACAGGGATGGAGTCTTGGAATGAGCAGTTCTTC. It specifies CASSPSSLTGMESWNEQFF.